The 4 T cell receptor beta chains below all came from one sample that was sequenced in a study of CXCR3-negative and CXCR3-positive naive CD8 T cells. UMI-labeled 5' RACE yielded the TRB cDNA libraries. TCRdb reanalyzed the 5' RACE reads and collapses them to one entry per CDR3 protein, without DNA. The sample yields tens of thousands of distinct CDR3 sequences, of which the top ten take up about 1.6%. The source material was naive CXCR3- CD8+ T cells from blood. This sample's subset: CD45RO-CCR7+CD27+CD95- naive CD8+ T cells lacking CXCR3 (TNR3-). Every receptor here comes from a human donor in good health. Some clones in this sample may be carry-over from other donors' samples.

The chain joins TRBV28 to TRBJ2-5; TCRdb designates TRBD2, a call that cannot be tested without DNA. The germline CDR1 and CDR2 sequences are MDHEN and SYDVKM. The CDR3 extends over 16 amino acids. The CDR3 sequence is CASSPLSPSGGETQYF.

The CDR3 protein is CSAGLPGLVPYEQYF. The V and J genes are TRBV29-1 and TRBJ2-7; TCRdb picks TRBD2, but there is no DNA to check that call. The CDR3 has 15 residues. CDR1 and CDR2 (germline): SQVTM, ANQGSEA.

The chain has TRBV2 and TRBJ2-7; as DNA is missing, the TRBD2 call by TCRdb cannot be tested. The CDR3 runs to 14 residues. The germline V gene encodes CDR1 SNHLY and CDR2 FYNNEI. The CDR3 loop is CASSGTYGSYEQYF.

V usage is TRBV14 and J usage is TRBJ2-2. From germline, CDR1 is SGHDN and CDR2 FVKESK. The CDR3 spans 14 residues. CDR3 protein: CASSHLRGGGELFF.